This T cell receptor (beta chain) was captured by sequencing in a study of T cells in Graves' hyperthyroidism and ophthalmopathy. Findings and limits, study-wide: Classification by a 13 V-J model distinguished ophthalmopathy from stable hyperthyroidism. Within blood appeared most thyroid clonotypes that had expanded above 0.001.

RNA transcripts were the template for amplifying TCR beta CDR3 regions. Using the HTBI primer set, a first-round RT-PCR was run on the TCR CDR3. From the multiplex PCR reads, TCRdb called clonotypes with MiXCR, one entry per CDR3 protein. This sample yields about 570,000 distinct CDR3 sequences, of which around 46% are seen a single time; roughly 20% belongs to the top ten. V was trimmed by 5 bases and J by 6 bases, leaving 8 bases between them. Germline-derived CDR1 and CDR2 are SNHLY and FYNNEI. This CDR3 is 12 amino acids long. This clonotype has a count of ten or more. Its antigen is not known. Researchers barred patients who had uncontrolled infection, other autoimmune disease, pregnancy or lactation. The diagnostic basis comprised clinical symptoms, serum thyroxine and TRAb, thyroid ultrasound and orbital computed tomography.

This clonotype originated in an adult woman with Graves' disease, either hyperthyroidism or ophthalmopathy (not recorded which). V usage is TRBV2 and J usage is TRBJ1-5; no firm D call. Source material: peripheral blood or thyroid tissue (not recorded which). CDR3 bases: TGTGCCAGCAGTTCCACCAGTCAGCCCCAGCATTTT. Translating gives CASSSTSQPQHF.